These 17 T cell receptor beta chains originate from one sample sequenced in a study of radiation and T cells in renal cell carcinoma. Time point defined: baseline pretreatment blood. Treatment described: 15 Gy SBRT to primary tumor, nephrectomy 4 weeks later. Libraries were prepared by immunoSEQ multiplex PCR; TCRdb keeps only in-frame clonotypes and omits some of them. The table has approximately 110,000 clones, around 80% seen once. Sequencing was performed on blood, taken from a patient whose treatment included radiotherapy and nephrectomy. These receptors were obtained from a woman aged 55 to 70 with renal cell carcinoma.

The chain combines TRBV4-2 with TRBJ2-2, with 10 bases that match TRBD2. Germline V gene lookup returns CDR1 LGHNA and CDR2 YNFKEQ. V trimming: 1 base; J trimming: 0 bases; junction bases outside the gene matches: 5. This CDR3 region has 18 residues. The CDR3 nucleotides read TGTGCCAGCAGCCAAGGACTAGCGGGCGCGACGAACACCGGGGAGCTGTTTTTT. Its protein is CASSQGLAGATNTGELFF.

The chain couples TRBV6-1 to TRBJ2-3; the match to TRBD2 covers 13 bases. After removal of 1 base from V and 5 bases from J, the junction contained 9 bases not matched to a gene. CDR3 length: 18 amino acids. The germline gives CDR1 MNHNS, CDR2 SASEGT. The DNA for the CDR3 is TGTGCCAGCAGTGAAGGACGACTAGCGGGAGGCGTGGGAGATACGCAGTATTTT. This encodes CASSEGRLAGGVGDTQYF.

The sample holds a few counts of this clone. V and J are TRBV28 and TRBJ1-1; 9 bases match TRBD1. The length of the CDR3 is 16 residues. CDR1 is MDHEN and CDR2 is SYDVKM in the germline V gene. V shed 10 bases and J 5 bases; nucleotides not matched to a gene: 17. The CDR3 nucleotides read TGTGCCACTCACTCAATTTACTACAGGGGGCAAACTGAAGCTTTCTTT. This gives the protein CATHSIYYRGQTEAFF.

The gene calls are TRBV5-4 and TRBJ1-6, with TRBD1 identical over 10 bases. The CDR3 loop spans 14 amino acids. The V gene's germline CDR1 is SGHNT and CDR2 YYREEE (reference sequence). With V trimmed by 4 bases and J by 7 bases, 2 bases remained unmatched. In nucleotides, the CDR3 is TGTGCCAGCAGCCCGGACAGGGGGAATTCACCCCTCCACTTT. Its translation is CASSPDRGNSPLHF.

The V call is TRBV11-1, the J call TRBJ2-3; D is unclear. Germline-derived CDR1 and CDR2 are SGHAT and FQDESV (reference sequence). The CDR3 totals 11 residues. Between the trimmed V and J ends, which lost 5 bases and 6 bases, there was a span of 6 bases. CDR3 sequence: CASSPSDTQYF. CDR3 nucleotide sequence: TGTGCCAGCAGCCCTTCGGATACGCAGTATTTT.

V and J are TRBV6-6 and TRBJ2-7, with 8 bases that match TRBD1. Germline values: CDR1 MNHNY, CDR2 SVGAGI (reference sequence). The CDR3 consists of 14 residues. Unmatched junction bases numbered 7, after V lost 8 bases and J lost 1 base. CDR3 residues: CASSLNRGSYEQYF. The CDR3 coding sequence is TGTGCCAGCTCCTTAAACAGGGGGTCCTACGAGCAGTACTTC.

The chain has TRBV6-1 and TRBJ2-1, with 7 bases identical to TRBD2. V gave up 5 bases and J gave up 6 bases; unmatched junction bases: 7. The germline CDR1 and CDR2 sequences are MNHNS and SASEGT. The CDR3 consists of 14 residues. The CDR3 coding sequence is TGTGCCAGCAGTCCCTCAGCGGGGTTCAATGAGCAGTTCTTC. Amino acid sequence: CASSPSAGFNEQFF.

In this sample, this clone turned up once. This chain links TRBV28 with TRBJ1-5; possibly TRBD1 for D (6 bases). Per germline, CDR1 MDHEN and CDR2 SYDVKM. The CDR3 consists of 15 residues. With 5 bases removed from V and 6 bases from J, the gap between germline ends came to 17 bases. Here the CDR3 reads CASSPFAGARQPQHF. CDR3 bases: TGTGCCAGCAGTCCTTTCGCGGGGGCACGTCAGCCCCAGCATTTT. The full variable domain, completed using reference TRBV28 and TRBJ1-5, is DVKVTQSSRYLVKRTGEKVFLECVQDMDHENMFWYRQDPGLGLRLIYFSYDVKMKEKGDIPEGYSVSREKKERFSLILESASTNQTSMYLCASSPFAGARQPQHFGDGTRLSIL.

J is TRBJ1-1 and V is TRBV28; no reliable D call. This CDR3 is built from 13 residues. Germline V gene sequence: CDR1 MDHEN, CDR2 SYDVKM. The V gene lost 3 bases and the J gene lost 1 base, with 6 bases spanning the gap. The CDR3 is CASSFRPNTEAFF. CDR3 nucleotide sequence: TGTGCCAGCAGTTTTAGACCGAACACTGAAGCTTTCTTT.

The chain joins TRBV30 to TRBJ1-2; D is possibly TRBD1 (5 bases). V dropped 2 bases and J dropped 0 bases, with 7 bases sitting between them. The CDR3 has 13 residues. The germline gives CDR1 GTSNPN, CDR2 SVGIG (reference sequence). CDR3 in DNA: TGTGCCTGGAGTCTGACAGCTAACTATGGCTACACCTTC. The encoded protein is CAWSLTANYGYTF.

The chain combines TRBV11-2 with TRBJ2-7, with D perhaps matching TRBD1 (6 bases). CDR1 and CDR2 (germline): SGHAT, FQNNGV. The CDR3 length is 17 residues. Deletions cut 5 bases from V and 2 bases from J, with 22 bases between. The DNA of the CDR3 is TGTGCCAGCAGCAAGGACTTACAGGGCCTTTTTCCCTACGAGCAGTACTTC. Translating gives CASSKDLQGLFPYEQYF.

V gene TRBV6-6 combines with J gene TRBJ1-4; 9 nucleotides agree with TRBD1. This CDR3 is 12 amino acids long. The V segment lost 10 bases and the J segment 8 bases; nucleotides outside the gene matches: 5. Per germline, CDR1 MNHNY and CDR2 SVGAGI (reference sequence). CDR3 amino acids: CATRQGEEKLFF. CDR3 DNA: TGTGCCACCCGACAGGGGGAGGAAAAACTGTTTTTT.

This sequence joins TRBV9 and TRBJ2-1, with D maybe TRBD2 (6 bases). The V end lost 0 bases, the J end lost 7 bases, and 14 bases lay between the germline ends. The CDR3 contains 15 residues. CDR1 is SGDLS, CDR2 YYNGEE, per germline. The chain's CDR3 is CASSVGGGAGNEQFF. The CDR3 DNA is TGTGCCAGCAGCGTAGGAGGAGGGGCGGGGAATGAGCAGTTCTTC. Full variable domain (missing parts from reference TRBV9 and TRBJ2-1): DSGVTQTPKHLITATGQRVTLRCSPRSGDLSVYWYQQSLDQGLQFLIQYYNGEERAKGNILERFSAQQFPDLHSELNLSSLELGDSALYFCASSVGGGAGNEQFFGPGTRLTVL.

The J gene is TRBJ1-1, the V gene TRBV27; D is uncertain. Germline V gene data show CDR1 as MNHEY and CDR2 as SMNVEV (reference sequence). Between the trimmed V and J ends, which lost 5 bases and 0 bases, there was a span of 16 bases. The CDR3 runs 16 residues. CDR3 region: CASSTIPPEVNTEAFF. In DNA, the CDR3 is TGTGCCAGCAGTACCATCCCCCCTGAGGTGAACACTGAAGCTTTCTTT.

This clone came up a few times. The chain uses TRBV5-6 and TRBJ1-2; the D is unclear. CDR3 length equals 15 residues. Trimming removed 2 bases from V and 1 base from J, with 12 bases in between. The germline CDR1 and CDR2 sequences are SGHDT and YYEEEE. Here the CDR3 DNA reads TGTGCCAGCAGCTTAATGGCCGCAAATAACTATGGCTACACCTTC. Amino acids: CASSLMAANNYGYTF.

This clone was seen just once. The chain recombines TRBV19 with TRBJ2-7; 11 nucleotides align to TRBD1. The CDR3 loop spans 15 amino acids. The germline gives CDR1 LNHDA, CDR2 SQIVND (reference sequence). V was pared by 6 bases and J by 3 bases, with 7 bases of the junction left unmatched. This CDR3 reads CASSPQGTGGYEQYF. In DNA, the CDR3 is TGTGCCAGTAGCCCTCAGGGGACAGGGGGCTACGAGCAGTACTTC.

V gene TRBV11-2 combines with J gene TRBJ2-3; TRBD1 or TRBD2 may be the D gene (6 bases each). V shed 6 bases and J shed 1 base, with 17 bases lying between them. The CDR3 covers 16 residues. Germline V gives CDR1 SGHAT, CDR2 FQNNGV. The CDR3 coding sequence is TGTGCCAGCAGTCGGAGGGGGGACGCCCGCACAGATACGCAGTATTTT. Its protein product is CASSRRGDARTDTQYF.